The source of this T cell receptor (beta chain) is a study of blood T cell repertoires in COVID-19. Turning to the study itself: PBMCs, B-cell-depleted T cells, or T cells provided the cDNA or gDNA that made up the material.

The CDR3 contains 15 residues. Germline-derived CDR1 and CDR2 are LGHDT and YNNKEL (reference sequence). Remarks on this clone: The junction shows a germline mismatch at one end, possibly a read error.

TCRdb's table, derived via immunoSEQ multiplex PCR, lists solely in-frame clones and lacks some. The sample holds 200,000 to 300,000 clones, about nine tenths seen once. The genes are TRBV3-1 (or the pseudogene TRBV3-2) and TRBJ1-1, with TRBD1 matching 7 bases. The receptor was isolated from a man aged 30 to 45 with COVID-19, enrolled during active disease. The sequenced sample was peripheral blood. The CDR3 bases are TGTGCCAGCAACCAAGCTGCAGGGGGGCACACTGAAGCTTTCTTT. This gives the protein CASNQAAGGHTEAFF.